These T cell receptor beta chains were read from a single sample in a study of blood T cells in healthy people across ages. Each CDR3 protein gets one entry after TCRdb re-called the 5' RACE reads with MiXCR. The table has around 1,500,000 distinct CDR3 sequences, 28% seen once. The specimen sequenced was blood. The source of these receptors is a woman aged 25 to 39 in good health. CDR3s include the opening cysteine and the closing phenylalanine or tryptophan. D genes are given only for firm matches. Size values are once, few and many counts, or a class for expanded clones, and some rows have none.

19	TRBV5-1	TRBJ2-1	few	TRBD2	CASSPTARVRDPSGGEQFF	TGCGCCAGCAGCCCGACCGCTCGGGTTCGCGACCCTAGCGGGGGCGAGCAGTTCTTC
13	TRBV18	TRBJ1-5	few	.	CASSPRRDQPQHF	TGTGCCAGCTCACCACGAAGAGATCAGCCCCAGCATTTT
14	TRBV4-2	TRBJ1-2	.	.	CASSQVGPGNGYTF	TGTGCCAGCAGCCAAGTGGGTCCAGGGAATGGCTACACCTTC
10	TRBV12-3/TRBV12-4	TRBJ2-6	many	.	CCSGANVLTF	TGCTGCTCTGGGGCCAACGTCCTGACTTTC
16	TRBV2	TRBJ2-1	few	TRBD2	CASRDLAGGAQNEQFF	TGTGCCAGCAGGGACCTAGCGGGAGGGGCCCAAAATGAGCAGTTCTTC
17	TRBV7-3	TRBJ2-3	few	TRBD2	CASSRRGGENSPDTQYF	TGTGCCAGCAGCCGCCGGGGGGGCGAAAACTCCCCAGATACGCAGTATTTT
14	TRBV7-3	TRBJ2-5	few	.	CASSLRGADETQYF	TGTGCCAGCAGCTTACGGGGGGCGGACGAGACCCAGTACTTC
14	TRBV18	TRBJ2-7	few	.	CASSPPSADYEQYF	TGTGCCAGCTCACCTCCTTCGGCAGACTACGAGCAGTACTTC
12	TRBV6-1	TRBJ2-7	.	.	CASRAGISEQDF	TGTGCCAGCAGGGCAGGGATTTCAGAGCAGGACTTC
15	TRBV6-1	TRBJ2-1	few	TRBD2	CASWRLAGGYNEQFF	TGTGCCAGCTGGCGTCTAGCGGGAGGCTACAATGAGCAGTTCTTC
14	TRBV20-1	TRBJ1-5	.	TRBD1	CSAKTGGTGQPQHF	TGCAGTGCCAAGACAGGGGGCACGGGTCAGCCCCAGCATTTT
15	TRBV20-1	TRBJ2-1	many	TRBD2	CSARDTSGGPNEQFF	TGCAGTGCTCGAGACACTAGCGGGGGGCCCAATGAGCAGTTCTTC
14	TRBV10-3	TRBJ2-4	many	.	CAHSSAGAKNIQYF	TGTGCCCATTCAAGTGCCGGGGCCAAAAACATTCAGTACTTC
14	TRBV7-3	TRBJ2-1	many	TRBD2	CASALAGPDNEQFF	TGTGCCAGTGCTCTAGCGGGGCCTGACAATGAGCAGTTCTTC
12	TRBV30	TRBJ1-2	.	.	CAWSPRIDGYTF	TGTGCCTGGAGCCCGAGGATCGATGGCTACACCTTC
16	TRBV13	TRBJ2-1	.	TRBD1	CASSLNQGAGSDEQFF	TGTGCCAGCAGCTTGAACCAGGGGGCAGGGAGTGATGAGCAGTTCTTC
15	TRBV19	TRBJ1-2	few	.	CASSSSGALSYGYTF	TGTGCCAGTAGTTCGTCAGGGGCGCTATCTTATGGCTACACCTTC
14	TRBV6-5	TRBJ1-2	few	.	CASIAPGGVSGYTF	TGTGCCAGCATCGCGCCGGGGGGGGTCAGTGGCTACACCTTC
17	TRBV24-1	TRBJ2-6	many	.	CATSDPGLYSGANVLTF	TGTGCCACCAGTGATCCCGGACTGTACTCTGGGGCCAACGTCCTGACTTTC
13	TRBV5-1	TRBJ1-1	.	.	CASSLEGHTEAFF	TGCGCCAGCAGTCTGGAAGGGCACACTGAAGCTTTCTTT
13	TRBV15	TRBJ1-4	many	.	CATSRAVNEKLFF	TGTGCCACCAGCAGGGCGGTGAATGAAAAACTGTTTTTT
14	TRBV12-5	TRBJ2-5	.	.	CASGLGQAQETQYF	TGTGCTAGTGGTTTGGGGCAGGCCCAAGAGACCCAGTACTTC
14	TRBV5-1	TRBJ2-3	few	.	CASSLGSGSDTQYF	TGTGCCAGCAGCTTAGGCTCGGGTTCGGATACGCAGTATTTT
15	TRBV12-3/TRBV12-4	TRBJ2-2	.	TRBD1	CASSFAQGSTGELFF	TGTGCCAGCAGTTTCGCACAGGGGAGCACCGGGGAGCTGTTTTTT
15	TRBV24-1	TRBJ2-3	few	.	CATSDSGRNTDTQYF	TGTGCCACCAGTGATTCGGGACGGAACACAGATACGCAGTATTTT
14	TRBV7-8	TRBJ2-1	.	TRBD2	CASSLREGSNEQFF	TGTGCCAGCAGCTTGCGGGAGGGCAGCAATGAGCAGTTCTTC
13	TRBV20-1	TRBJ2-7	few	TRBD2	CSPSGRAQGEQYF	TGCAGCCCTAGCGGGAGGGCCCAAGGGGAGCAGTACTTC
16	TRBV6-6	TRBJ2-6	many	.	CASSYADTSGANVLTF	TGTGCCAGCAGTTACGCGGACACCTCTGGGGCCAACGTCCTGACTTTC
15	TRBV7-9	TRBJ2-7	.	.	CASSLETGRDYEQYF	TGTGCCAGCAGCTTAGAAACGGGACGGGACTACGAGCAGTACTTC
17	TRBV20-1	TRBJ2-7	many	TRBD2	CSAIVGLAGGPRAEQYF	TGCAGTGCCATTGTGGGACTAGCGGGAGGGCCTCGAGCCGAGCAGTACTTC
17	TRBV2	TRBJ1-4	few	TRBD1	CASSEPSDRGVDEKLFF	TGTGCCAGCAGTGAACCGTCGGACAGGGGTGTAGATGAAAAACTGTTTTTT
16	TRBV28	TRBJ2-2	few	.	CASSLSAGTNTGELFF	TGTGCCAGCAGTTTGTCTGCGGGGACGAACACCGGGGAGCTGTTTTTT
18	TRBV10-3	TRBJ2-6	few	TRBD1	CAISSRQGPSSGANVLTF	TGTGCCATCAGTTCTCGACAGGGCCCATCCTCTGGGGCCAACGTCCTGACTTTC
16	TRBV6-2/TRBV6-3	TRBJ2-4	.	.	CASSRLHGLAKNIQYF	TGTGCCAGCAGCCGGCTCCACGGTCTAGCCAAAAACATTCAGTACTTC
15	TRBV15	TRBJ2-1	.	TRBD1	CTTSGPGQGAFEQFF	TGTACCACCAGCGGGCCGGGACAGGGGGCATTTGAGCAGTTCTTC
12	TRBV10-3	TRBJ2-7	few	.	CAIGDLRGEQYF	TGTGCCATCGGGGATTTGAGGGGCGAGCAGTACTTC
16	TRBV10-3	TRBJ2-5	.	.	CAISESNREVKETQYF	TGTGCCATCAGTGAGTCGAACAGGGAAGTAAAAGAGACCCAGTACTTC
15	TRBV6-1	TRBJ2-7	few	TRBD2	CASSSRTSGKYEQYF	TGTGCCAGCAGTTCAAGGACTAGCGGGAAATACGAGCAGTACTTC
14	TRBV7-9	TRBJ1-1	few	.	CASSPTEKSTEAFF	TGTGCCAGCAGCCCAACCGAGAAAAGCACTGAAGCTTTCTTT
15	TRBV15	TRBJ2-7	many	TRBD2	CATSREERGPYEQYF	TGTGCCACCAGCAGAGAGGAGCGGGGACCCTACGAGCAGTACTTC
15	TRBV6-5	TRBJ2-1	.	.	CASSYKTSGSNEQFF	TGTGCCAGCAGTTACAAGACTAGTGGGAGCAATGAGCAGTTCTTC
15	TRBV27	TRBJ2-3	.	.	CARLGGAGCTDTQYF	TGTGCCAGGCTAGGAGGGGCGGGCTGCACAGATACGCAGTATTTT
16	TRBV7-2	TRBJ2-1	few	TRBD2	CASSFSPTGTSNEQFF	TGTGCCAGCAGTTTCAGTCCTACCGGGACTAGCAATGAGCAGTTCTTC
15	TRBV2	TRBJ2-1	few	.	CASSEYTSSYNEQFF	TGTGCCAGCAGTGAATATACTAGCTCCTACAATGAGCAGTTCTTC